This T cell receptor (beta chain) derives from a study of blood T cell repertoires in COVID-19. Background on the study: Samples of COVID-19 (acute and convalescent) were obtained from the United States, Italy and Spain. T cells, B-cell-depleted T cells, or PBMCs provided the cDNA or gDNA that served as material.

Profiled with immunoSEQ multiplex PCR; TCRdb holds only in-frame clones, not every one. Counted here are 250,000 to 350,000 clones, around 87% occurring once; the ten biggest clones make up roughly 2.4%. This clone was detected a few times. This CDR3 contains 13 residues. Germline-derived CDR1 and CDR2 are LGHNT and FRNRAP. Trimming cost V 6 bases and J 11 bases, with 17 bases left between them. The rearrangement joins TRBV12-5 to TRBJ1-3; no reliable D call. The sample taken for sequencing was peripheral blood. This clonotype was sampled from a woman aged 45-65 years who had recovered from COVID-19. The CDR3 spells CASGPLAGGPIYF. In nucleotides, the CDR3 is TGTGCTAGTGGCCCCTTAGCGGGCGGGCCCATATATTTT.